This T cell receptor beta chain appears in the sequencing data of a study of blood T cells in healthy people across ages. A J-beta primer mix and a sample-barcoded 5' primer were used in a second PCR of about 7 to 12 cycles. At least 2.5 million CDR3-containing paired-end reads were obtained per sample. MiXCR was run by TCRdb on the 5' RACE reads, yielding one entry per CDR3 protein. The table records around 1.7 million distinct CDR3 sequences, 28% of them present only once. Study-wide results and caveats: There were more naive CD4+ cells and higher diversity in long-lived donors than in aged donors.

This clonotype was detected ten times or more. The antigen remains undetermined. Those donating, healthy Caucasian individuals from Russia, were aged roughly 6 to 95. Extraction of total RNA produced a minimum of 5.5 micrograms from each sample. CDR3 length equals 14 residues. The ends were cut back, 1 base at V and 5 bases at J, with 12 bases in the middle. V usage is TRBV12-3 or TRBV12-4 and J usage is TRBJ2-7, with a possible D match to TRBD1 (5 bases). The sample taken for sequencing was blood. The receptor's source is a woman aged 30 to 39 in good health. The CDR3 DNA reads as TGTGCCAGCAGTTTAGTGCAGGGATTAAACGAGCAGTACTTC. It is translated as CASSLVQGLNEQYF.